This TCR beta chain was found in a study of T-cell memory formation after mild COVID-19. Turning to the study itself: Clustering of TCRs was largely donor specific.

This clonotype was observed a handful of times. The antigen remains unidentified. From 5'RACE with constant-segment primers came TCR alpha and TCR beta cDNA libraries that carried sample barcodes and UMIs. Each CDR3 protein gets one entry after TCRdb re-called the 5' RACE reads with MiXCR. The sample shows just over 400,000 distinct CDR3 sequences, about a quarter of them seen only once. This CDR3 has 13 amino acids. The germline V gene encodes CDR1 SQVTM and CDR2 ANQGSEA. V lost 6 bases, J lost 6 bases, and 6 bases stayed unmatched. Notes on the study in general: Contracting CD4+ clones sat mainly in CM and EM; CD8+ in EMRA. The authors did not confirm SARS-CoV-2 specificity of second-wave clones peaking day 37.

This sequence joins TRBV29-1 and TRBJ2-1, with 9 bases that match TRBD1. The receptor's source is an adult woman who had mild COVID-19 (a few samples of this study predate the infection). Cell type and time point are not known. The source material was PBMCs or a T cell subset sorted from them (not recorded which). Here the CDR3 reads CSVQGQGTNEQFF. In DNA, the CDR3 is TGCAGCGTCCAGGGACAGGGAACCAATGAGCAGTTCTTC.